This TCR beta chain was captured by sequencing in a study of neurological immune-mediated disorders (dated by TCRdb to between 2018 and 2020). Context from the whole study: Of the approximately 34 multiple sclerosis patients, 31 had relapsing-remitting MS and 3 had secondary progressive MS. Using UMI-based sequencing, the study compared peripheral blood TCR-beta repertoires from patients with HTLV-I-associated myelopathy (HAM/TSP), patients with multiple sclerosis, and healthy controls. Longitudinal samples, technical triplicates and paired sorted CD4+ and CD8+ T-cell subsets, alongside PBMC samples, were included among the approximately 98 TCR-beta libraries. Longitudinal HAM/TSP donors and healthy donors each had 3 time-points at intervals of about 3-40 months. Of the 68 subjects in the cohort, about 14 were HAM/TSP patients, around 34 were multiple sclerosis patients, and 20 were healthy controls.

Sequences DFQATT (CDR1) and SNEGSKA (CDR2) are obtained from the germline V gene (reference sequence). From cysteine to phenylalanine, the CDR3 is 17 amino acids long. Just the 51-base CDR3 DNA is kept, in frame starting at base 1. V ends up 3 bases short and J 8 bases short, with an unmatched junction base count of 15. What the authors observed across the whole study: No identical CDR3 amino acid sequences were found to be shared among expanded clones across subjects, suggesting that TCR-beta repertoires were private in all groups. The highest TCR clonal expansion was observed in HAM/TSP patients, whereas the lowest was observed in MS patients, even when compared with healthy controls. Repertoires from 18 of 34 MS patients were grouped by phylogenetic analysis into a cluster of related CDR3 sequences, suggesting a possible repertoire-level signature. No clinical or MRI features were associated with the MS cluster, and the authors said that larger cohorts are needed.

This clonotype was seen many times. What this receptor recognizes is not known. There are no base qualities to consult, and no much larger clone falls within one base. cDNA was synthesized by template-switch 5'RACE using a primer with a 10-nucleotide random unique molecular identifier that tagged each TCR transcript. Over 180 million TCR-beta sequences, covering 15-18 subjects, were produced in each sequencing run. Total RNA was extracted with the RNeasy kit. The KAPA Real-time Library Amplification kit was used to amplify TCR-beta VDJ regions with primers for the TCR constant region and the 5'RACE anchor. Sample indexes and Illumina adaptors were added in a first PCR, and a second PCR then increased library yield. After Ampure bead purification, the TCR product of roughly 650 bp was size-selected on a 2% E-gel SizeSelection system. Before pooling, libraries had their quality checked on a Bioanalyzer, their concentration measured with Qubit, and their quantity determined with the Kapa Library Quantification kit. Paired-end 2 x 150 bp sequencing of the libraries was performed on an Illumina HiSeq 2500. To increase sequence diversity, 25-30% phiX was spiked into each library pool. The original methods were these. The UMI-based MiGEC pipeline processed quality-filtered reads and removed over 75% of raw TCR sequences during error correction. IMGT germline references were used for aligning VDJ genes, and each clonotype was defined as a unique CDR3 amino acid sequence together with its V-J genes. Clonal expansion, Shannon diversity and CDR3 relatedness were evaluated with VDJtools (CalcPairwiseDistances, ClusterSamples), while phylogenetic trees were built in CLCbio workbench. A clone was classed as expanded if it had 8 or more unique UMIs, a cutoff based on coefficient-of-variation modelling across technical triplicates. TCRdb ran its own pipeline on the public reads, namely fastp trimming at Q25 and MiXCR clone calling, and kept in-frame beta chains. Duplicate CDR3 protein sequences are folded into a single record with the most common DNA and genes. These V and J calls are TCRdb output, not the study's own analysis. The sample includes tens of thousands of distinct CDR3 sequences, with under 4% observed a single time. Clones ranked in the top ten supply around 8% of the sample.

Per the publication, the time point label means: longitudinal time-point 1 (baseline). Libraries from unsorted PBMCs were made from 2 million PBMCs kept in RNAlater at -80 degrees C until RNA extraction. The multiple sclerosis patients were enrolled in a US clinical protocol that evaluated disease progression with magnetic resonance imaging. Peripheral blood was subjected to Ficoll-Hypaque density gradient centrifugation to isolate PBMCs, which were then cryopreserved in liquid nitrogen. In this chain, TRBV20-1 is recombined with TRBJ2-1, with 11 junctional bases fitting TRBD2. The clonotype comes from a woman in her sixties or seventies with multiple sclerosis. The sample taken for sequencing was PBMCs. This receptor carries the CDR3 CSARAGSGGAFFDEQFF. In nucleotides, the sequence is TGCAGTGCTAGGGCGGGTAGCGGGGGGGCATTTTTTGATGAGCAGTTCTTC.